This TCR beta chain appears in the sequencing data of a study of blood T cells in healthy people across ages. The study, taken as a whole, reports: Any conclusive comparison of naive versus antigen-experienced cells was prevented by using unsorted PBMCs. The authors considered diversity estimates from one million T cells to be underestimates.

V dropped 5 bases and J dropped 6 bases, with 19 bases sitting between them. The germline CDR1 and CDR2 sequences are MNHNY and SVGAGI (reference sequence). The CDR3 is 15 residues long. For the second PCR, which ran for about 7 to 11 cycles, a sample-barcoded 5' primer and a J-beta primer mix were used. A tag from a template-switch adaptor with 12 random nucleotides marked each cDNA molecule. Each CDR3 protein is one row after TCRdb ran MiXCR on the 5' RACE reads. The sample comprises about 1.5 million distinct CDR3 sequences, 42% of which are singletons, and 7% to 9% rests with the top ten. Healthy Caucasians from Russia aged about 6 to 90 served as donors. With regard to this clonotype: Its antigen is not known.

The TCR was taken from a woman aged 18-30 years in good health. This sequence joins TRBV6-6 and TRBJ1-2; a possible D gene is TRBD1 (6 bases). Sequenced: blood. Here the CDR3 reads CASSIWDKLRHGYTF. The DNA of the CDR3 is TGTGCCAGCAGTATCTGGGACAAGCTCCGTCATGGCTACACCTTC.